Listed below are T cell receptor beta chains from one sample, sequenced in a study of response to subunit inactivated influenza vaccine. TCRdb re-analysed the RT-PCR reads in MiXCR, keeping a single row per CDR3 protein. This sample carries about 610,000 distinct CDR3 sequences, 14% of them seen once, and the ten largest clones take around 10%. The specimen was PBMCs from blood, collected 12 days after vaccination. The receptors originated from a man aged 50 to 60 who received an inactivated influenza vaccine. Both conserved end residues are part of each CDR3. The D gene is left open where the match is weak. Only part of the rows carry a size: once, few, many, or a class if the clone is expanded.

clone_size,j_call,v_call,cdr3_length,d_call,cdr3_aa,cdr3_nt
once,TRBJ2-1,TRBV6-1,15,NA,CASTPGQPSYNEQFF,TGTGCCAGCACCCCCGGACAGCCCTCCTACAATGAGCAGTTCTTC
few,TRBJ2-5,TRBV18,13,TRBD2,CASSQGTSETQYF,TGTGCCAGCTCACAGGGGACTAGCGAGACCCAGTACTTC
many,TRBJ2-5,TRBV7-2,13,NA,CASSLVFRETQYF,TGTGCCAGCAGCTTAGTCTTTCGGGAGACCCAGTACTTC
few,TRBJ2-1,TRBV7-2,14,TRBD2,CASSPGTITNEQFF,TGTGCCAGCAGCCCCGGGACTATAACCAATGAGCAGTTCTTC
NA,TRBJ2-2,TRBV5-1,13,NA,CASSETGPGELFF,TGCGCCAGCAGCGAAACAGGGCCCGGGGAGCTGTTTTTT
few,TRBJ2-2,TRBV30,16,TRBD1,CAWTTTGTGHTGELFF,TGTGCCTGGACTACGACCGGGACAGGGCACACCGGGGAGCTGTTTTTT
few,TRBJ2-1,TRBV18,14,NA,CASSWDHSPSEQFF,TGTGCCAGCTCTTGGGACCATTCACCGAGTGAGCAGTTCTTC
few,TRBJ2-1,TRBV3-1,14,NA,CASSRGGGFNEQFF,TGTGCCAGCAGCCGGGGGGGGGGCTTCAATGAGCAGTTCTTC
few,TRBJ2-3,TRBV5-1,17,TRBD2,CASSLGTSGKSTDTQYF,TGCGCCAGCAGCCTAGGGACTAGCGGGAAGAGCACAGATACGCAGTATTTT
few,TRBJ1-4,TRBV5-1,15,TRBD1,CASSWGQGRNEKLFF,TGCGCCAGCAGCTGGGGACAGGGCCGAAATGAAAAACTGTTTTTT
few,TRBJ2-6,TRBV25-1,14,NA,CASSVGAGANVLTF,TGTGCCAGCAGTGTAGGGGCTGGGGCCAACGTCCTGACTTTC
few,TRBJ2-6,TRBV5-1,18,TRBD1,CASSPGTGSHPGANVLTF,TGCGCCAGCAGCCCAGGGACAGGGTCCCACCCCGGGGCCAACGTCCTGACTTTC
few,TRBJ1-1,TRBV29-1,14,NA,CSVGRALTNTEAFF,TGCAGCGTTGGGAGGGCACTAACGAACACTGAAGCTTTCTTT
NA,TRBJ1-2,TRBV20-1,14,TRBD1,CSARGGQINYGYTF,TGCAGTGCCAGAGGGGGACAGATAAACTATGGCTACACCTTC
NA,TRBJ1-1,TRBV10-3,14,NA,CAISEGRGNTEAFF,TGTGCCATCAGTGAAGGCCGGGGGAACACTGAAGCTTTCTTT
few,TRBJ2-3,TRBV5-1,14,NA,CASSLGALTDTQYF,TGCGCCAGCAGCTTGGGGGCCCTCACAGATACGCAGTATTTT
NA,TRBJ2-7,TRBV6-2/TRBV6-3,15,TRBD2,CASSFRREGPYEQYF,TGTGCCAGCAGTTTTCGGCGGGAGGGACCTTACGAGCAGTACTTC
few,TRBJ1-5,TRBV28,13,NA,CASTPSPNQPQHF,TGTGCCAGCACCCCCAGCCCCAATCAGCCCCAGCATTTT
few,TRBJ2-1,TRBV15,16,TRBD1,CATSRDLTGAYNEQFF,TGTGCCACCAGCAGAGATCTAACAGGGGCATACAATGAGCAGTTCTTC
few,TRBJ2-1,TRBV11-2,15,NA,CASSTHQARGRGQFF,TGTGCCAGCAGCACCCACCAAGCGCGGGGGCGAGGGCAGTTCTTC
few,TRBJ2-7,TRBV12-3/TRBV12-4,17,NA,CASSGSRGAQGSYEQYF,TGTGCCAGCAGCGGCTCAAGGGGGGCTCAAGGCTCCTACGAGCAGTACTTC
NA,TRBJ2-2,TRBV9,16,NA,CASSGSSSITTGELFF,TGTGCCAGCAGCGGTTCTAGTAGCATTACCACCGGGGAGCTGTTTTTT
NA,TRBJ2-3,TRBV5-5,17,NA,CASSPPAGATRTDTQYF,TGTGCCAGCAGCCCCCCGGCGGGCGCCACTCGCACAGATACGCAGTATTTT
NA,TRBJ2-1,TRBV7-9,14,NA,CASSSQAAYNEQFF,TGTGCCAGCAGCTCCCAGGCCGCCTACAATGAGCAGTTCTTC
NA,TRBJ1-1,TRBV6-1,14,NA,CASRIGRVGTEAFF,TGTGCCAGCAGAATCGGGAGGGTGGGCACTGAAGCTTTCTTT
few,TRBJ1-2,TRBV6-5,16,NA,CASSYSPGGVIYGYTF,TGTGCCAGCAGTTACTCCCCGGGGGGTGTGATCTATGGCTACACCTTC
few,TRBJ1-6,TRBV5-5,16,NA,CASRGYGGRDNSPLHF,TGTGCCAGCAGGGGGTACGGGGGGCGCGATAATTCACCCCTCCACTTT
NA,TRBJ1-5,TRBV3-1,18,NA,CASSPTKIGGIDNQPQHF,TGTGCCAGCAGCCCCACTAAGATAGGCGGGATTGACAATCAGCCCCAGCATTTT
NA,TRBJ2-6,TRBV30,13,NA,CAWSPISGRILTF,TGTGCCTGGTCCCCCATTAGCGGCAGAATCCTGACTTTC
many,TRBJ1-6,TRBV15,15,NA,CATSRDPQGGSPLHF,TGTGCCACCAGCAGAGATCCACAGGGAGGATCACCCCTCCACTTT
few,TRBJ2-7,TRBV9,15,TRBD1,CASSVGTGTTYEQYF,TGTGCCAGCAGCGTTGGGACAGGGACAACCTACGAGCAGTACTTC
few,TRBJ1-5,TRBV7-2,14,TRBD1,CASSSQGASQPQHF,TGTGCCAGCAGCTCACAGGGGGCTAGTCAGCCCCAGCATTTT
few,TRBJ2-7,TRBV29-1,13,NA,CSVVKTSSARQYF,TGCAGCGTGGTGAAGACTTCTAGCGCCAGGCAGTACTTC
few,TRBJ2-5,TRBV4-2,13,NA,CASSQEAGETQYF,TGTGCCAGCAGCCAAGAGGCGGGAGAGACCCAGTACTTC
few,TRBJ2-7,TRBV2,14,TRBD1,CASRVQGGSYEQYF,TGTGCCAGCAGGGTACAGGGGGGCTCCTACGAGCAGTACTTC
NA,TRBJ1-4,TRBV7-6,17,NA,CASSFLPRGAANEKLFF,TGTGCCAGCAGCTTTCTGCCAAGGGGTGCGGCTAATGAAAAACTGTTTTTT
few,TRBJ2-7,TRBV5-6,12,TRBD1,CASSPGTGGRYF,TGTGCCAGCAGCCCCGGGACAGGAGGAAGGTACTTC
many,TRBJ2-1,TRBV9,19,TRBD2,CASSTSRDRDYVPYNEQFF,TGTGCCAGCAGCACTAGTAGAGACCGGGACTATGTCCCCTACAATGAGCAGTTCTTC
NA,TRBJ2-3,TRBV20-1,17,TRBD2,CSARGQGTSGRINTQYF,TGCAGTGCTAGGGGACAAGGGACTAGCGGGAGGATAAATACGCAGTATTTT
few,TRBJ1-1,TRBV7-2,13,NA,CASSWVMNTEAFF,TGTGCCAGCAGCTGGGTCATGAACACTGAAGCTTTCTTT
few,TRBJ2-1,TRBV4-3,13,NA,CASSQDKASEQFF,TGCGCCAGCAGCCAAGATAAGGCGTCCGAGCAGTTCTTC
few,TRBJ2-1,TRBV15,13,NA,CATSPSTYNEQFF,TGTGCCACCAGCCCGAGCACTTACAATGAGCAGTTCTTC
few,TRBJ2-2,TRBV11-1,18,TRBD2,CASSFGHPGLAGTGELFF,TGTGCCAGCAGCTTCGGACATCCGGGACTAGCGGGAACCGGGGAGCTGTTTTTT
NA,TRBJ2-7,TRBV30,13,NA,CASCTSRVDAQYF,TGTGCCTCCTGCACTTCAAGGGTAGATGCTCAGTACTTC
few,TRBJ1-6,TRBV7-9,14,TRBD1,CASSKTGNGSPLHF,TGTGCCAGCAGCAAGACAGGGAACGGTTCACCCCTCCACTTT
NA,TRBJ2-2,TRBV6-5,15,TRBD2,CASRYSGRGTGELFF,TGTGCCAGCAGATATAGCGGGAGGGGCACCGGGGAGCTGTTTTTT
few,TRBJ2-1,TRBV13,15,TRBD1,CASSNRDRAFDEQFF,TGTGCCAGCAGCAACCGGGACAGGGCCTTCGATGAGCAGTTCTTC
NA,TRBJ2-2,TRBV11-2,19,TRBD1,CASSPFGQGMMGYTGELFF,TGTGCCAGCAGTCCATTCGGACAGGGGATGATGGGGTACACCGGGGAGCTGTTTTTT
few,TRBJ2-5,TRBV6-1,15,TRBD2,CASSRASGYQETQYF,TGTGCCAGCAGTCGGGCTAGCGGGTACCAAGAGACCCAGTACTTC
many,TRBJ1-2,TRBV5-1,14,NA,CASSWDQGQYGYTF,TGCGCCAGCAGCTGGGACCAGGGGCAGTATGGCTACACCTTC
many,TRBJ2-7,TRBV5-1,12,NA,CASSLGGLEQYF,TGCGCCAGCAGCTTGGGAGGGCTCGAGCAGTACTTC
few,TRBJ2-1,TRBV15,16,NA,CATSRERLREWHEQFF,TGTGCCACCAGCAGGGAACGACTGAGGGAATGGCATGAGCAGTTCTTC
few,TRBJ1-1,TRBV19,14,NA,CASKGSGQSIEAFF,TGTGCCAGTAAAGGTAGTGGGCAGTCAATTGAAGCTTTCTTT
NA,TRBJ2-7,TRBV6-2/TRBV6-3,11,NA,CASGGFYEQYF,TGTGCCAGCGGGGGATTCTACGAGCAGTACTTC
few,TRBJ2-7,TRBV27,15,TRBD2,CASSPLGEGTYEQYF,TGTGCCAGCAGCCCTCTGGGGGAGGGGACCTACGAGCAGTACTTC
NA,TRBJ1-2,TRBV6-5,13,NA,CASSYYRSYGYTF,TGTGCCAGCAGTTATTACAGGTCCTATGGCTACACCTTC
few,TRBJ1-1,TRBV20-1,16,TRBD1,CSAEGDRVNWGTEAFF,TGCAGTGCTGAAGGGGACAGGGTAAATTGGGGGACTGAAGCTTTCTTT
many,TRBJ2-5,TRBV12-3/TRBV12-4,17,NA,CASSLGDTIRAQETQYF,TGTGCCAGCAGTTTAGGGGACACCATTAGGGCCCAAGAGACCCAGTACTTC
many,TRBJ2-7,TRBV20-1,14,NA,CSASGGLLTYEQYF,TGCAGTGCTAGCGGGGGCTTACTAACCTACGAGCAGTACTTC